This T cell receptor beta chain was sequenced for a study of Graves' ophthalmopathy and Graves' hyperthyroidism. The V end was cut by 3 bases, the J end by 0 bases, with 6 bases between. Germline lookup yields CDR1 SQVTM and CDR2 ANQGSEA. The length of the CDR3 is 13 residues. The TCR beta CDR3 regions underwent amplification from RNA transcripts. A first-round RT-PCR used HTBI primers, followed by a second-round multiplex PCR. Each CDR3 protein is one row after TCRdb ran MiXCR on the multiplex PCR reads. The sample includes hundreds of thousands of distinct CDR3 sequences, about 41% of them seen just once. Diagnosis relied on clinical symptoms, serum thyroxine, TRAb, thyroid ultrasound and orbital computed tomography. Isolation of PBMCs was performed using 9 to 10 ml of fresh peripheral blood.

V and J are TRBV29-1 and TRBJ1-3; no reliable D call. The sequenced sample consisted of peripheral blood. The TCR originated in an adult man with Graves' ophthalmopathy. As DNA, the CDR3 is TGCAGCGTTGAGGATGGCTCTGGAAACACCATATATTTT. This sequence encodes CSVEDGSGNTIYF.